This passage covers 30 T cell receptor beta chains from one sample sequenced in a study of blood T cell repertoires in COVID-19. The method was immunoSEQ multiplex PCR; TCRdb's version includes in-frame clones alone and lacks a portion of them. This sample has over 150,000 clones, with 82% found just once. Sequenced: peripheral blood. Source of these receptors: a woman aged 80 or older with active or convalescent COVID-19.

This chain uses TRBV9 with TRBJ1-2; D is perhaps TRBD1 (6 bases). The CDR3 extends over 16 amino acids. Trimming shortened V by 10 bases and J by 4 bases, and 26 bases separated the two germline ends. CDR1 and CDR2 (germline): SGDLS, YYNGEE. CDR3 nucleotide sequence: TGTGCCCACCGGGGGGCTAGACGAATAATGGGCTATGGCTACACCTTC. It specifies CAHRGARRIMGYGYTF. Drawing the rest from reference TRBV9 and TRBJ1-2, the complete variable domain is DSGVTQTPKHLITATGQRVTLRCSPRSGDLSVYWYQQSLDQGLQFLIQYYNGEERAKGNILERFSAQQFPDLHSELNLSSLELGDSALYFCAHRGARRIMGYGYTFGSGTRLTVV.

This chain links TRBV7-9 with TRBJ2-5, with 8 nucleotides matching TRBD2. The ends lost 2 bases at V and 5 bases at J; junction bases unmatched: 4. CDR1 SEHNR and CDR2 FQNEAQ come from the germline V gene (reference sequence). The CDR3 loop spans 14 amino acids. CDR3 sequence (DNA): TGTGCCAGCAGCTTAACGGGAGGGGGGGAGACCCAGTACTTC. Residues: CASSLTGGGETQYF.

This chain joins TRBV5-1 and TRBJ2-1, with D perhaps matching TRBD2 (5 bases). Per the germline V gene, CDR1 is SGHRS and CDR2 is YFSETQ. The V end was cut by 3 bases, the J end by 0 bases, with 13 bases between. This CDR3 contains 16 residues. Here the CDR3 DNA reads TGCGCCAGCAGCTCGGCCGGAGGAAACTCCTACAATGAGCAGTTCTTC. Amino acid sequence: CASSSAGGNSYNEQFF.

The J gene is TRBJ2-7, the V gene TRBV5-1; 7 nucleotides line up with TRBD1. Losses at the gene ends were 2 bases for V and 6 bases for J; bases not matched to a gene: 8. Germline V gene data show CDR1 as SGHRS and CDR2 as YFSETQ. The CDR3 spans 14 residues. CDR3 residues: CASSFSGTVTEQYF. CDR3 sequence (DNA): TGCGCCAGCAGCTTTTCCGGGACAGTTACCGAGCAGTACTTC. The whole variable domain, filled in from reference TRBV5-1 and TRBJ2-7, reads KAGVTQTPRYLIKTRGQQVTLSCSPISGHRSVSWYQQTPGQGLQFLFEYFSETQRNKGNFPGRFSGRQFSNSRSEMNVSTLELGDSALYLCASSFSGTVTEQYFGPGTRLTVT.

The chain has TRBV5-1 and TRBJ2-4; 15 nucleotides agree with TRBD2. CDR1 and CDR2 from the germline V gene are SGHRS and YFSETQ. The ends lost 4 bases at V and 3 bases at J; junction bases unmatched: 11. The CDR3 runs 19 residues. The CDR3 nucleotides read TGCGCCAGCAGCCCCGGACTAGCGGGAGGGGTGGTAGGCAAAAACATTCAGTACTTC. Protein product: CASSPGLAGGVVGKNIQYF. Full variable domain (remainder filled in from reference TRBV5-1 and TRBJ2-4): KAGVTQTPRYLIKTRGQQVTLSCSPISGHRSVSWYQQTPGQGLQFLFEYFSETQRNKGNFPGRFSGRQFSNSRSEMNVSTLELGDSALYLCASSPGLAGGVVGKNIQYFGAGTRLSVL.

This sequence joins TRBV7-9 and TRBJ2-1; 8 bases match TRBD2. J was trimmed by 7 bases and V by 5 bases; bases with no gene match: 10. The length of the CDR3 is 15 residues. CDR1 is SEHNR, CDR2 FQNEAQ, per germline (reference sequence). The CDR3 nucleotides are TGTGCCAGCAGCGATAGCGGGGAGTCGTATAATGAGCAGTTCTTC. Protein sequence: CASSDSGESYNEQFF.

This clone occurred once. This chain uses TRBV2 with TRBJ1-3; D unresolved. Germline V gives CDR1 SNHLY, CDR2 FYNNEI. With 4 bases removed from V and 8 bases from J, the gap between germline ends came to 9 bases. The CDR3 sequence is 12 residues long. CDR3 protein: CASSVRRDTIYF. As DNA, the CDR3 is TGTGCCAGCAGTGTTCGTCGCGACACCATATATTTT.

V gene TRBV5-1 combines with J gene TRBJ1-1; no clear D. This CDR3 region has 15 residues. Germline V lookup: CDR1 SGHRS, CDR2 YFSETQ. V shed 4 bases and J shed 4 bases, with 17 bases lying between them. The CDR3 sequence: CASSPQVSAGTEAFF. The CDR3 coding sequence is TGCGCCAGCAGCCCCCAGGTCAGCGCGGGCACTGAAGCTTTCTTT.

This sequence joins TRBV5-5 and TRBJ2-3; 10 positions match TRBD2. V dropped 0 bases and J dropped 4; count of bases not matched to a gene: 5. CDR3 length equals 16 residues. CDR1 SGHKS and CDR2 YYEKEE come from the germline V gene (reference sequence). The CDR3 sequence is CASSLGLAGDADTQYF. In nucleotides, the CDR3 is TGTGCCAGCAGCTTGGGGCTAGCGGGAGACGCAGATACGCAGTATTTT.

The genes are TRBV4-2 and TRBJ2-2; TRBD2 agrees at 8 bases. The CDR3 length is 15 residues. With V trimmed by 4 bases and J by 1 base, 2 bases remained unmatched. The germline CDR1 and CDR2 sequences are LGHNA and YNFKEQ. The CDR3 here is CASSRTSRNTGELFF. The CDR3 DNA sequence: TGTGCCAGCAGCCGGACTAGCAGGAACACCGGGGAGCTGTTTTTT.

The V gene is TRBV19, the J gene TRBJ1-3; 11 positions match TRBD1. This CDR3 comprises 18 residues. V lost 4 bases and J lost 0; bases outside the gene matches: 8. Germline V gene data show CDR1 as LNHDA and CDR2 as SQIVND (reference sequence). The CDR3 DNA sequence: TGTGCCAGTAGTACCGCCGGACAGGGGGCCCTCTCTGGAAACACCATATATTTT. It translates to CASSTAGQGALSGNTIYF.

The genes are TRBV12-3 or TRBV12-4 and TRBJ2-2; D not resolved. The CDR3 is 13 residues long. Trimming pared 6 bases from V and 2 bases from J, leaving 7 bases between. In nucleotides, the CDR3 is TGTGCCAGCAGATTAACAAACACCGGGGAGCTGTTTTTT. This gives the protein CASRLTNTGELFF.

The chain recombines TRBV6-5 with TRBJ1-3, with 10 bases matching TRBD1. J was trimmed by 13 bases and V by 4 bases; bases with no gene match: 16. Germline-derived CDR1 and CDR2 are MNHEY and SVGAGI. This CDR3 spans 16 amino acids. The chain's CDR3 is CASSSRTGGNWLSIYF. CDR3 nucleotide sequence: TGTGCCAGCAGTTCCCGGACAGGGGGAAATTGGCTTTCTATATATTTT.

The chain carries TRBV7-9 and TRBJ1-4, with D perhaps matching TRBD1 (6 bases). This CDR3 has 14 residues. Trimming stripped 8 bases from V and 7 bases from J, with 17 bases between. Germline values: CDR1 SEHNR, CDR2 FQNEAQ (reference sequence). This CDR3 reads CASRNRDSGEKLFF. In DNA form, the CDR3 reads TGTGCCAGCCGCAACAGGGATTCAGGTGAAAAACTGTTTTTT.

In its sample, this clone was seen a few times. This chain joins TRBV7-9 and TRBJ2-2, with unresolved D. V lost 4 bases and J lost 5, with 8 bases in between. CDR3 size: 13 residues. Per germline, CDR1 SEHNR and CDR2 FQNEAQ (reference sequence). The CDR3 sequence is CASSSSQTGELFF. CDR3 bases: TGTGCCAGCAGCTCCTCCCAGACCGGGGAGCTGTTTTTT.

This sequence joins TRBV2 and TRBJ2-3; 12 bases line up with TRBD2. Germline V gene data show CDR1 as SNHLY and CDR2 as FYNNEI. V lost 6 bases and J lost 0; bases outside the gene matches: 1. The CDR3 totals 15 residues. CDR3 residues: CASSGLAGSTDTQYF. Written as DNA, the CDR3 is TGTGCCAGCAGCGGACTAGCGGGAAGCACAGATACGCAGTATTTT. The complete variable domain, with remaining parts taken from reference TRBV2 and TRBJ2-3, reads EPEVTQTPSHQVTQMGQEVILRCVPISNHLYFYWYRQILGQKVEFLVSFYNNEISEKSEIFDDQFSVERPDGSNFTLKIRSTKLEDSAMYFCASSGLAGSTDTQYFGPGTRLTVL.

CDR3 amino acids: CASSLGGRGNEKLFF. The CDR3 bases are TGTGCCAGCAGCTTAGGGGGTCGGGGGAATGAAAAACTGTTTTTT. The rearrangement links TRBV11-2 to TRBJ1-4; weak D call: TRBD1 (5 bases). Germline V CDR1 and CDR2: SGHAT, FQNNGV. The ends were cut back, 1 base at V and 5 bases at J, with 11 bases in the middle. The CDR3 totals 15 residues.

CDR3 sequence (DNA): TGTGCCAGCAGCCTCAATGAAAAACTGTTTTTT. Its translation is CASSLNEKLFF. The chain employs TRBV6-5 and TRBJ1-4; D remains unclear. Germline CDR1 is MNHEY and CDR2 is SVGAGI. With 6 bases removed from V and 5 bases from J, the gap between germline ends came to 4 bases. The CDR3 is 11 residues long.

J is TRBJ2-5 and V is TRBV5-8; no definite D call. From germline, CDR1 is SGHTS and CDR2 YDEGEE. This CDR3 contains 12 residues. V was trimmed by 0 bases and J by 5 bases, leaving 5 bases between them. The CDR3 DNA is TGTGCCAGCAGCTTGGCCCGGGAGACCCAGTACTTC. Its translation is CASSLARETQYF.

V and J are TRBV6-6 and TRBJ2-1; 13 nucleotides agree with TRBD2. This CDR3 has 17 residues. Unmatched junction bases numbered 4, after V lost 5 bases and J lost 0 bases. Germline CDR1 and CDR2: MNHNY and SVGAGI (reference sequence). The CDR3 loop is CASSPTSGRVSYNEQFF. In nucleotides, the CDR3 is TGTGCCAGCAGTCCCACTAGCGGGAGGGTCTCCTACAATGAGCAGTTCTTC.

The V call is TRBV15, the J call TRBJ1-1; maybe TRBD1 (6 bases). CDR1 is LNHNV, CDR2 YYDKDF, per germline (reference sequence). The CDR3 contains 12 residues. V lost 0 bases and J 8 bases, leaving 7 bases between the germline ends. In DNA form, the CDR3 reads TGTGCCACCAGCAGAGACAGGGGAGAAGCTTTCTTT. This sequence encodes CATSRDRGEAFF.

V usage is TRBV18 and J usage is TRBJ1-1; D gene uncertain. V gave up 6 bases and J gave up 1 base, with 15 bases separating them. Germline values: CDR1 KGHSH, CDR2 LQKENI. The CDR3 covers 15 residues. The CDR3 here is CASSNGRRTNTEAFF. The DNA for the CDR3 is TGTGCCAGCTCGAACGGACGGAGGACGAACACTGAAGCTTTCTTT.

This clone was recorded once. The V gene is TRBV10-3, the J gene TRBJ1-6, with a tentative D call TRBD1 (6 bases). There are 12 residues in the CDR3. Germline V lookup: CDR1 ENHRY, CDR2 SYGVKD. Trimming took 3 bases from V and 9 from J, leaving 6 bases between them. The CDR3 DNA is TGTGCCATCAGTGACAGGGGTTCACCCCTCCACTTT. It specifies CAISDRGSPLHF.

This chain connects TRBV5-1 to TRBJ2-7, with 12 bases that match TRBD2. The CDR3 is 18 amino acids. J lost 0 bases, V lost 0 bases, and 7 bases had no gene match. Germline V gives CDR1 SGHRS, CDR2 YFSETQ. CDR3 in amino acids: CASSLVGTSGRYSYEQYF. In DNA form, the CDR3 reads TGCGCCAGCAGCTTGGTTGGGACTAGCGGGCGCTACTCCTACGAGCAGTACTTC.

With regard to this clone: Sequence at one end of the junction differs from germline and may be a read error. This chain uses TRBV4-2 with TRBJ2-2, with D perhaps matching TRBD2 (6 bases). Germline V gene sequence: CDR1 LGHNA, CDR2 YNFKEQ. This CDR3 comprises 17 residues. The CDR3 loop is CASSQDHFGGNTEELFF. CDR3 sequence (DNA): TGTGCCAGCAGCCAAGATCACTTCGGCGGGAACACCGAGGAGCTGTTTTTT.

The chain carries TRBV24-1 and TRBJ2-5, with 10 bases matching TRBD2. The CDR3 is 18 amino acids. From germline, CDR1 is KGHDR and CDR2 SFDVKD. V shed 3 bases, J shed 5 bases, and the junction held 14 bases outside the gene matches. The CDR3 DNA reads TGTGCCACCAGTGATCACATGCCGGGGAGCGGGAGGGAGGAGACCCAGTACTTC. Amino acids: CATSDHMPGSGREETQYF.

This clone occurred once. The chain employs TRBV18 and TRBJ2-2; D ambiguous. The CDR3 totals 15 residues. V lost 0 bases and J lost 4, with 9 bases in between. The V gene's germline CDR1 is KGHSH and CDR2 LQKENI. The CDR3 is CASSPPSVATGELFF. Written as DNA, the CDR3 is TGTGCCAGCTCACCACCCTCAGTAGCCACCGGGGAGCTGTTTTTT.

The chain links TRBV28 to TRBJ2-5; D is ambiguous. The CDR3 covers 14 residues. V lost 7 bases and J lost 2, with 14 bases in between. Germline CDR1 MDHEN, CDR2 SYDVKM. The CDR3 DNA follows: TGTGCCAGCACCACAGTTGGATGGCAAGAGACCCAGTACTTC. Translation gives CASTTVGWQETQYF.

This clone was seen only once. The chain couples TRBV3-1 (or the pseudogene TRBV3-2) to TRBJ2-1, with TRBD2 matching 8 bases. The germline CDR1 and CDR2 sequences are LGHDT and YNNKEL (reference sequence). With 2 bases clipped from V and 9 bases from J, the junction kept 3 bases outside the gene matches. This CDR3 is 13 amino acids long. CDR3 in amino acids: CASSQLTSGEQFF. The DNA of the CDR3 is TGTGCCAGCAGCCAACTCACTAGCGGTGAGCAGTTCTTC.

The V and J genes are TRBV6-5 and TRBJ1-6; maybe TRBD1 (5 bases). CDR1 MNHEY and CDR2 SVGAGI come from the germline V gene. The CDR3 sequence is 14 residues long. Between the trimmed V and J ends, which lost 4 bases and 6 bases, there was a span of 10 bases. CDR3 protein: CASSSRVVNSPLHF. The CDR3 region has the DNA TGTGCCAGCAGTTCCAGGGTCGTTAATTCACCCCTCCACTTT.